The clone carrying this T cell receptor beta chain was seen many times. The antigen is undetermined. This specimen comes from a study of cytomegalovirus exposure and HLA in healthy donors. Measured with immunoSEQ multiplex PCR; TCRdb has only the in-frame clones, and not every one. The sample holds about 73,000 clones; less than 95% are singletons and the top ten take under 1.3%. Study results and limitations: Cytomegalovirus association was assigned to more than 150 TCR beta chains. For most TCR sequences rarity was the rule, although some public TCRs occurred in many donors.

Sequences were obtained from PBMCs. The TCR comes from a woman under 30 in good health and CMV-seronegative.

CDR3 sequence: CASSEGDRANTIYF. For the CDR3, the DNA is TGTGCCAGCAGTGAGGGGGACAGGGCTAACACCATATATTTT. The gene calls are TRBV6-1 and TRBJ1-3, with 9 positions matching TRBD1. The germline CDR1 and CDR2 sequences are MNHNS and SASEGT. V lost 3 bases, J lost 7 bases, and 4 bases stayed unmatched. There are 14 residues in the CDR3.